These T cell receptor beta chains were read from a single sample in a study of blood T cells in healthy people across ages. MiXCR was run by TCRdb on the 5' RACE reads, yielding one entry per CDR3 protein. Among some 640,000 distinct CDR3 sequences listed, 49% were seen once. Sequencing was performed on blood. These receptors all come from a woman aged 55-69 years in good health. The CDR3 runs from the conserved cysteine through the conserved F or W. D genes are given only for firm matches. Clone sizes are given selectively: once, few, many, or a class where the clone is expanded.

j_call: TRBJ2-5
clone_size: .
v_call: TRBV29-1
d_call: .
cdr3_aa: CSVSQGHEGETQYF
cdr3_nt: TGCAGCGTGAGCCAGGGACACGAGGGAGAGACCCAGTACTTC

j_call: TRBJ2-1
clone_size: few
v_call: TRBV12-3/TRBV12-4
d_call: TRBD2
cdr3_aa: CASRPGLEDYNEQFF
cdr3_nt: TGTGCCAGCAGACCTGGACTAGAGGACTACAATGAGCAGTTCTTC

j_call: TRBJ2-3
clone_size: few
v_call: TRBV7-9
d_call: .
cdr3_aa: CASSLRGVSTDTQYF
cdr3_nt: TGTGCCAGCAGCTTAAGGGGAGTGAGCACAGATACGCAGTATTTT

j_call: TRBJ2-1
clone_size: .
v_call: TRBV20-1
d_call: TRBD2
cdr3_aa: CSVASGSVDEQFF
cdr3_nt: TGCAGTGTCGCTAGCGGGAGCGTGGATGAGCAGTTCTTC

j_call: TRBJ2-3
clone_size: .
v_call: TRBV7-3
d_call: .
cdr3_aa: CASSLQASVADTQYF
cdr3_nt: TGTGCCAGCAGCTTACAGGCTAGTGTGGCAGATACGCAGTATTTT

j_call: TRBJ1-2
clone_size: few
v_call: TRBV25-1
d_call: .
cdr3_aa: CASSARRGLQGNYGYTF
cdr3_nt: TGTGCCAGCAGCGCAAGAAGGGGACTTCAGGGGAACTATGGCTACACCTTC

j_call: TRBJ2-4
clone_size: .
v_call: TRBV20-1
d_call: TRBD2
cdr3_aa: CSAPAGMDIQYF
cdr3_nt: TGCAGTGCCCCAGCGGGAATGGACATTCAGTACTTC

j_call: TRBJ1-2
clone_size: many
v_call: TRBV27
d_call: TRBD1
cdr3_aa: CASSLDRANYGYTF
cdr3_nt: TGTGCCAGCAGCTTGGACAGGGCTAACTATGGCTACACCTTC

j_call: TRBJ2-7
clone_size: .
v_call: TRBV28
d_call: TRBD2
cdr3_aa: CASSLPATSGLYEQYF
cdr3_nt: TGTGCCAGCAGTTTACCCGCGACTAGCGGGCTTTACGAGCAGTACTTC

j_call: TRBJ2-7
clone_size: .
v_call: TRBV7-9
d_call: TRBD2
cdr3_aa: CASGSSGITYEQYF
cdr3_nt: TGTGCCAGCGGCTCTAGCGGGATAACCTACGAGCAGTACTTC

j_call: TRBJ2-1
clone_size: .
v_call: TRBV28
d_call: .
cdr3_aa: CANSPGTLGTHNEQFF
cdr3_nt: TGTGCCAACAGCCCCGGGACCCTAGGGACTCACAATGAGCAGTTCTTC

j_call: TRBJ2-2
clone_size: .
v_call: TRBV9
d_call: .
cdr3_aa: CASSVAYTGELFF
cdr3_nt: TGTGCCAGCAGCGTAGCTTACACCGGGGAGCTGTTTTTT

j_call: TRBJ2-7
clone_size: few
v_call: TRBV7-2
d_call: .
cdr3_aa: CASSLVALDYEQYF
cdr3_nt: TGTGCCAGCAGCTTAGTGGCCCTAGACTACGAGCAGTACTTC

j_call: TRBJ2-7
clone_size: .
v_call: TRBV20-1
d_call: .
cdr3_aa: CSARKLAGYEQYF
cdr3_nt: TGCAGTGCTAGAAAACTAGCTGGCTACGAGCAGTACTTC

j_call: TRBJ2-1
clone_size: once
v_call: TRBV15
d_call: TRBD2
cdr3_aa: CATARDYYNEQFF
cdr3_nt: TGTGCCACAGCCCGGGACTACTACAATGAGCAGTTCTTC

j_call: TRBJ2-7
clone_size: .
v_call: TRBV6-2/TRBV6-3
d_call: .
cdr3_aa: CASNYTGRKNIRYF
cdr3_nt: TGTGCCAGCAATTACACGGGTCGCAAAAACATTCGGTACTTC

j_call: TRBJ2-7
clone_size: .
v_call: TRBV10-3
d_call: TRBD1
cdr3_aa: CAISGDSFSYEQYF
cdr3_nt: TGTGCCATCAGTGGGGACAGTTTCTCCTACGAGCAGTACTTC

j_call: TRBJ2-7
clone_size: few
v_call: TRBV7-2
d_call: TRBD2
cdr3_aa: CASSFHTSGSEQYF
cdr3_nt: TGTGCCAGCAGCTTTCATACTAGCGGGAGCGAGCAGTACTTC

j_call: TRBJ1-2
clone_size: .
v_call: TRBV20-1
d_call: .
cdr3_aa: CSAWVRGVYGYTF
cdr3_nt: TGCAGTGCTTGGGTCAGGGGCGTGTATGGCTACACCTTC

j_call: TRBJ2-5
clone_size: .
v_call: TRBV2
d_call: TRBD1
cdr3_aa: CASREWTGSQETQYF
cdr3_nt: TGTGCCAGCAGGGAATGGACAGGGAGCCAAGAGACCCAGTACTTC

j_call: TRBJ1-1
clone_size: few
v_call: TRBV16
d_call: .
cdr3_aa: CASSQSLVGEAFF
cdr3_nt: TGTGCCAGCAGCCAATCTCTTGTTGGTGAAGCTTTCTTT

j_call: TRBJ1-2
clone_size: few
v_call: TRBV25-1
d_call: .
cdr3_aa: CASFQDHGYTF
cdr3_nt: TGTGCCAGCTTCCAGGACCATGGCTACACCTTC

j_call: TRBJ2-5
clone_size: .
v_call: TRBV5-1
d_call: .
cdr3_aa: CASSIPGVGQYF
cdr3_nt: TGCGCCAGCAGCATCCCGGGGGTGGGGCAGTACTTC

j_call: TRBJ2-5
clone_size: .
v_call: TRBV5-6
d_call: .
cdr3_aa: CASSLNGGVKQETQYF
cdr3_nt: TGTGCCAGCAGCTTGAACGGTGGGGTCAAACAAGAGACCCAGTACTTC

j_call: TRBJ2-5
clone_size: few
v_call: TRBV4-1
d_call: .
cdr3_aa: CASSQRGAGETQYF
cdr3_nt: TGCGCCAGCAGCCAAAGGGGTGCGGGAGAGACCCAGTACTTC

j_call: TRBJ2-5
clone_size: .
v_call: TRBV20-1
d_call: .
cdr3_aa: CSARGFGTQGRETQYF
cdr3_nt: TGCAGTGCTAGAGGTTTTGGGACTCAGGGTAGAGAGACCCAGTACTTC

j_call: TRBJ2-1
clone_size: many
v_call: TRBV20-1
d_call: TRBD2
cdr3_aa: CSAREKETSGGRNYNEQFF
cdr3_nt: TGCAGTGCTAGAGAAAAGGAGACTAGCGGAGGTCGAAACTACAATGAGCAGTTCTTC

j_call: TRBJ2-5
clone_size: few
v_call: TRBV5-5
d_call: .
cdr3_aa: CASSLAQGRAQYF
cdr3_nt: TGTGCCAGCAGCTTGGCCCAGGGACGGGCGCAGTACTTC

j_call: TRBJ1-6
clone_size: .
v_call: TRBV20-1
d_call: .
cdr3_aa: CSARDLGVLYNSPLHF
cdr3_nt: TGCAGTGCTAGAGATCTTGGAGTCCTCTATAATTCACCCCTCCACTTT

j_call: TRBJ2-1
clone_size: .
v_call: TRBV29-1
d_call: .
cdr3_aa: CSVDSQKQFF
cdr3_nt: TGCAGCGTTGATTCCCAGAAACAGTTCTTC

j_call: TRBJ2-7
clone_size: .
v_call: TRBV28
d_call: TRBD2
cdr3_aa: CASSSLSGRPAYEQYF
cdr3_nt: TGTGCCAGCAGTTCCCTTAGCGGGAGGCCGGCCTACGAGCAGTACTTC

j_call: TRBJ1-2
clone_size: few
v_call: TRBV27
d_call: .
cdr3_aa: CASSGGGRQGYTF
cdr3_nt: TGTGCCAGCAGTGGGGGCGGGAGGCAGGGCTACACCTTC